These 14 T cell receptor beta chains came from one sample sequenced in a study of radiation and T cells in renal cell carcinoma. Generated by immunoSEQ multiplex PCR, the TCRdb table keeps only in-frame clones and is missing some. The table shows about 140,000 clones, with over 80% occurring only once. The time point was: baseline pretreatment blood. Treatment indicated: 15 Gy SBRT to primary tumor, nephrectomy 4 weeks later. Sequencing used blood, obtained from a patient whose treatment included radiotherapy and nephrectomy. The receptor source for this set is a woman aged 45-65 years with renal cell carcinoma.

This chain joins TRBV6-4 and TRBJ2-2; 8 bases are shared with TRBD2. The CDR3 runs 15 residues. CDR1 and CDR2 from the germline V gene are MRHNA and SNTAGT. V was pared by 4 bases and J by 6 bases, with 7 bases of the junction left unmatched. Here the CDR3 DNA reads TGTGCCAGCAGTGTGAGAGCGGGGGCCCCCGGGGAGCTGTTTTTT. It specifies CASSVRAGAPGELFF.

V gene TRBV6-4 combines with J gene TRBJ2-1; 13 bases align to TRBD2. The CDR3 runs 15 residues. V lost 4 bases, J lost 4 bases, and 1 base stayed unmatched. CDR1 MRHNA and CDR2 SNTAGT come from the germline V gene. CDR3 in amino acids: CASSGTSGSYNEQFF. CDR3 nucleotide sequence: TGTGCCAGCAGTGGGACTAGCGGGAGTTACAATGAGCAGTTCTTC.

V is TRBV6-5 and J is TRBJ2-7, with D perhaps TRBD1 (5 bases). CDR3 size: 12 residues. Germline loops: CDR1 MNHEY, CDR2 SVGAGI. V lost 6 bases to trimming and J lost 5 bases, with 11 bases between them. The CDR3 DNA reads as TGTGCCAGCAGAACGTCAGGGAACGAGCAGTACTTC. The encoded protein is CASRTSGNEQYF.

The chain combines TRBV25-1 with TRBJ2-1, with 9 bases identical to TRBD2. This CDR3 spans 14 amino acids. CDR1 is MGHDK, CDR2 SYGVNS, per germline. After removal of 8 bases from V and 8 bases from J, the junction contained 10 bases not matched to a gene. The CDR3 DNA is TGTGCCAGCTCACCGGCTAGCGGGACATATGAGCAGTTCTTC. It yields the protein CASSPASGTYEQFF.

This chain uses TRBV5-1 with TRBJ1-5, with D uncertain. The V end was cut by 0 bases, the J end by 1 base, with 5 bases between. CDR3 length: 14 residues. Germline V gene lookup returns CDR1 SGHRS and CDR2 YFSETQ. For the CDR3, the DNA is TGCGCCAGCAGCTTGGAGAGGAGCAATCAGCCCCAGCATTTT. Its translation: CASSLERSNQPQHF.

V gene TRBV4-3 combines with J gene TRBJ2-7; D is tentatively TRBD1 or TRBD2 (5 bases each). There are 13 residues in the CDR3. Germline CDR1 reads LGHNA; CDR2 reads YSLEER. The V end lost 1 base, the J end lost 4 bases, and 8 bases lay between the germline ends. The CDR3 DNA sequence: TGCGCCAGCAGCCAAGGAGGGGCTTACGAGCAGTACTTC. Amino acids: CASSQGGAYEQYF.

This chain links TRBV9 with TRBJ1-4; TRBD1 might be the D (5 bases). V was clipped by 2 bases and J by 4 bases, with 21 bases between them. CDR3 length: 18 residues. Looked up from germline, CDR1 is SGDLS and CDR2 is YYNGEE. The chain's CDR3 is CASSVVGWKGQGNEKLFF. CDR3 sequence (DNA): TGTGCCAGCAGCGTGGTCGGTTGGAAGGGGCAAGGTAATGAAAAACTGTTTTTT. Supplemented by reference TRBV9 and TRBJ1-4, the full variable domain reads DSGVTQTPKHLITATGQRVTLRCSPRSGDLSVYWYQQSLDQGLQFLIQYYNGEERAKGNILERFSAQQFPDLHSELNLSSLELGDSALYFCASSVVGWKGQGNEKLFFGSGTQLSVL.

The chain carries TRBV2 and TRBJ1-1; a possible D gene is TRBD1 (6 bases). This CDR3 contains 14 residues. Germline CDR1 reads SNHLY; CDR2 reads FYNNEI. Trimming removed 5 bases from V and 4 bases from J, with 14 bases in between. The CDR3 DNA is TGTGCCAGCAGTCGGAACAGGGAGAGCACTGAAGCTTTCTTT. It translates to CASSRNRESTEAFF.

In its sample, this clone was seen a few times. The J gene is TRBJ1-1, the V gene TRBV28; 7 nucleotides match TRBD1. CDR3 size: 12 residues. Germline CDR1 and CDR2: MDHEN and SYDVKM. The V gene end was trimmed by 2 bases and the J gene end by 8 bases; junction bases not matched to a gene: 2. CDR3 nucleotide sequence: TGTGCCAGCAGTTTACAGGGGGGCGAAGCTTTCTTT. Its protein is CASSLQGGEAFF.

V usage is TRBV14 and J usage is TRBJ2-5; a possible D gene is TRBD2 (5 bases). In germline, CDR1 is SGHDN, CDR2 FVKESK. The CDR3 has 14 residues. The ends were cut back, 3 bases at V and 5 bases at J, with 13 bases in the middle. CDR3 amino acids: CASSHFRERETQYF. The CDR3 nucleotides read TGTGCCAGCAGCCACTTTAGGGAGCGGGAGACCCAGTACTTC. Based on the CDR3 plus reference TRBV14 and TRBJ2-5, the full variable domain is EAGVTQFPSHSVIEKGQTVTLRCDPISGHDNLYWYRRVMGKEIKFLLHFVKESKQDESGMPNNRFLAERTGGTYSTLKVQPAELEDSGVYFCASSHFRERETQYFGPGTRLLVL.

The count of this clone is one. CDR3 in DNA: TGTGCCAGCAGTAAGACTAGCGGGGCAAGCACAGATACGCAGTATTTT. It specifies CASSKTSGASTDTQYF. The chain uses TRBV6-4 and TRBJ2-3; TRBD2 aligns across 11 bases. The junction had 4 bases not matched to a gene; V was cut back by 5 bases and J by 0 bases. This CDR3 contains 16 residues. Per germline, CDR1 MRHNA and CDR2 SNTAGT.

The gene calls are TRBV7-9 and TRBJ2-7; either TRBD1 or TRBD2 may fit D (5 bases each). The CDR3 length is 16 residues. Deletions cut 5 bases from V and 4 bases from J, with 21 bases between. Germline V gene sequence: CDR1 SEHNR, CDR2 FQNEAQ (reference sequence). CDR3 nucleotides: TGTGCCAGCAGCCCTGAGGGAGCAGGGTCTTATTACGAGCAGTACTTC. Translated, it gives CASSPEGAGSYYEQYF. The variable domain in full, with the rest retrieved from reference TRBV7-9 and TRBJ2-7, is DTGVSQNPRHKITKRGQNVTFRCDPISEHNRLYWYRQTLGQGPEFLTYFQNEAQLEKSRLLSDRFSAERPKGSFSTLEIQRTEQGDSAMYLCASSPEGAGSYYEQYFGPGTRLTVT.

A few counts support this clone. Here the CDR3 DNA reads TGTGCCAGCAGTTTACGGGCCTCAGATACGCAGTATTTT. As protein: CASSLRASDTQYF. The chain carries TRBV7-2 and TRBJ2-3; no clear D gene. The CDR3 is made up of 13 amino acids. The germline gives CDR1 SGHTA, CDR2 FQGNSA. V shed 6 bases and J shed 4 bases, with 11 bases lying between them.

The chain joins TRBV2 to TRBJ1-2, with a weak D call TRBD1 (5 bases). The length of the CDR3 is 13 residues. Between the trimmed V and J ends, which lost 5 bases and 2 bases, there was a span of 9 bases. The V gene's germline CDR1 is SNHLY and CDR2 FYNNEI. CDR3 nucleotide sequence: TGTGCCAGCAGTTACCGGGACAACTATGGCTACACCTTC. As protein: CASSYRDNYGYTF. Using reference TRBV2 and TRBJ1-2 for the parts outside the CDR3, the full variable domain is EPEVTQTPSHQVTQMGQEVILRCVPISNHLYFYWYRQILGQKVEFLVSFYNNEISEKSEIFDDQFSVERPDGSNFTLKIRSTKLEDSAMYFCASSYRDNYGYTFGSGTRLTVV.